This TCR beta chain was captured by sequencing in a study of T cell responses to AZD1222 COVID-19 vaccine. J was trimmed by 4 bases and V by 6 bases; bases with no gene match: 5. Germline V lookup: CDR1 SGHNT, CDR2 YYREEE (reference sequence). There are 13 residues in the CDR3. Only in-frame clones appear in the TCRdb table, and some are missing; sequencing was by immunoSEQ multiplex PCR. Here the sample spans about 80,000 clones, roughly 85% being singletons. The starting material was peripheral blood, obtained 28 days after the second AZD1222 dose. The TCR sequence derives from an adult who received the AZD1222 COVID-19 vaccine. The chain employs TRBV5-4 and TRBJ1-2, with 8 nucleotides matching TRBD1. CDR3: CASTGQGGYGYTF. The CDR3 nucleotides are TGTGCCAGCACCGGACAGGGTGGCTATGGCTACACCTTC.